This T cell receptor (beta chain) was captured by sequencing in a study of T cells in Graves' hyperthyroidism and ophthalmopathy. Amplified regions were TCR beta CDR3 sequences from RNA transcripts. RT-PCR in the first round (using the HTBI primer set) targeted the TCR CDR3. Each CDR3 protein gets one entry after TCRdb re-called the multiplex PCR reads with MiXCR. The sample holds 700,000 to 850,000 distinct CDR3 sequences, under 45% seen once. The CDR3 loop spans 11 amino acids. Germline CDR1 is SNHLY and CDR2 is FYNNEI. Hyperthyroidism had been newly diagnosed in patients aged 18 to 65, and its duration was under 2 months.

The sequenced sample consisted of blood. The source is a woman aged 35 to 49 with Graves' hyperthyroidism. The chain couples TRBV2 to TRBJ2-7; the match to TRBD2 covers 9 bases. The CDR3 spells CAGGTSNEQYF. CDR3 nucleotides: TGTGCAGGGGGGACTAGCAACGAGCAGTACTTC.